The T cell receptor beta chain under discussion was sequenced for a study of T cell clonotyping in hematopoietic cell transplantation. Study overall: Cytoreduction preceded collection of pretransplant recipient samples.

Germline V lookup: CDR1 SGHVS, CDR2 FNYEAQ. The CDR3 is 15 amino acids. V lost 1 base, J lost 0 bases, and 9 bases lay in between. As for time point: recipient sample about 28 days before transplant, after cytoreduction. This clone has only a few counts. Data came from immunoSEQ multiplex PCR; TCRdb stores just in-frame clones and leaves some out. The sample consists of approximately 30,000 clones, roughly 84% of them appearing once. The material sequenced was peripheral blood mononuclear cells, taken before stem cell transplant. The origin of this receptor is a man between 40 and 49 years old with acute myeloid leukemia. Some clones in this sample may be carry-over from other donors' samples. The chain joins TRBV7-6 to TRBJ1-2; D is unresolved. Here the CDR3 DNA reads TGTGCCAGCAGCTTAGGAGTTGGAGCTAACTATGGCTACACCTTC. As protein: CASSLGVGANYGYTF.